This TCR beta chain was found in a study of cytomegalovirus exposure and HLA in healthy donors. Primers: 60 Vbeta forward and 13 Jbeta reverse. TCRdb's copy holds only in-frame clones and misses some; the assay was immunoSEQ multiplex PCR. The sample includes more than 200,000 clones, approximately 83% seen only once; the top ten take 1.4%. Study conclusions and caveats: Trimming of TCR beta V- and J-genes showed a link, identified in a later analysis, to a missense DCLRE1C variant. TCR association rates varied by HLA locus in a later analysis, with DRB1 highest and HLA-C lowest.

Concerning this clone: Its antigen is currently unknown.

Germline trimming cut 6 bases from V and 3 bases from J; bases unmatched to any gene: 3. This CDR3 is built from 14 residues. Germline V gene lookup returns CDR1 MNHEY and CDR2 SVGAGI. This receptor was obtained from a girl aged 5 to 17 in good health and CMV-seronegative. Sequenced sample: PBMCs. The gene calls are TRBV6-5 and TRBJ1-1, with 11 nucleotides matching TRBD1. CDR3 region: CASRDRGRHTEAFF. In DNA form, the CDR3 reads TGTGCCAGCAGGGACAGGGGGCGTCACACTGAAGCTTTCTTT.